The 7 T cell receptor beta chains in this list originate from one sample, sequenced in a study of T-cell memory formation after mild COVID-19 (dated by TCRdb to the early 2020s). The method behind the library was 5' RACE. The reads were generated on an Illumina NovaSeq 6000. Starting from the raw public reads, TCRdb applied fastp trimming at Q25, assembled clones with MiXCR and retained in-frame beta chains. Rows are unified per CDR3 protein, each entry keeping the most common DNA and genes. In this sample the table shows 550,000 to 700,000 distinct CDR3 sequences, roughly 17% of which occur a single time. The ten largest clonotypes hold 9.5% to 15% of the sample. Material for sequencing was PBMCs or a T cell subset sorted from them (not recorded which). The receptors here all came from an adult woman who had mild COVID-19 (a few samples of this study predate the infection). The sample titles of this study are shuffled in the database, so cell type and time point are left out; the donor was told from shared clones.

There are a few counts of this clonotype. The chain uses TRBV3-1 and TRBJ1-2; 9 nucleotides line up with TRBD1. Per the germline V gene, CDR1 is LGHDT and CDR2 is YNNKEL (reference sequence). The CDR3 runs 15 residues. The ends lost 4 bases at V and 8 bases at J; junction bases unmatched: 11. The CDR3 sequence: CASSPTHRGLTGYTF. The CDR3 nucleotides are TGTGCCAGCAGCCCGACCCACAGGGGGCTTACGGGCTACACCTTC.

CDR3 loop: CSARAIGGAGELFF. In DNA, the CDR3 is TGCAGTGCTAGAGCCATAGGGGGAGCCGGGGAGCTGTTTTTT. The J gene is TRBJ2-2, the V gene TRBV20-1; possible D gene TRBD1, 6 bases. Germline CDR1 is DFQATT and CDR2 is SNEGSKA (reference sequence). With 1 base removed from V and 6 bases from J, the gap between germline ends came to 12 bases. This CDR3 is 14 amino acids long.

This clonotype was detected only a few times. The chain recombines TRBV7-6 with TRBJ2-3; 9 nucleotides line up with TRBD2. The germline CDR1 and CDR2 sequences are SGHVS and FNYEAQ. V lost 5 bases and J lost 3; bases outside the gene matches: 12. The CDR3 consists of 17 residues. The CDR3 sequence: CASSPIHRLAVTDTQYF. The CDR3 DNA sequence: TGTGCCAGCAGCCCTATACATCGACTAGCGGTGACAGATACGCAGTATTTT.

The genes are TRBV6-5 and TRBJ2-7, with D possibly called TRBD1 or TRBD2 (5 bases each). The CDR3 runs to 14 residues. Trimming removed 6 bases from V and 0 bases from J, with 12 bases in between. In germline, CDR1 is MNHEY, CDR2 SVGAGI. In DNA, the CDR3 is TGTGCCAGCAGATCGGGGCTCGCCTCCTACGAGCAGTACTTC. Translating gives CASRSGLASYEQYF.

This clonotype was counted between two and nine times. The chain employs TRBV5-5 and TRBJ1-5, with TRBD1 as a possible D gene (6 bases). Trimming took off 4 bases at V and 5 bases at J, with 10 bases between the two ends. Germline V gene data show CDR1 as SGHKS and CDR2 as YYEKEE (reference sequence). CDR3 length: 13 residues. In DNA form, the CDR3 reads TGTGCCAGCAGCCAGGACAGCCATCAGCCCCAGCATTTT. It translates to CASSQDSHQPQHF.

CDR3 nucleotide sequence: TGTGCCATCAGTGAGGGGAAAGGACAGGGATACCAAGAGACCCAGTACTTC. As protein: CAISEGKGQGYQETQYF. The chain links TRBV10-3 to TRBJ2-5; 8 positions agree with TRBD1. CDR3 length: 17 amino acids. Germline V lookup: CDR1 ENHRY, CDR2 SYGVKD. V lost 2 bases, J lost 0 bases, and 8 bases stayed unmatched.

The V and J genes are TRBV3-1 and TRBJ2-7; D is possibly TRBD2 (7 bases). The CDR3 is 12 residues long. The germline gives CDR1 LGHDT, CDR2 YNNKEL (reference sequence). V was shortened by 5 bases and J by 7 bases, with 12 bases between the two germline ends. In DNA form, the CDR3 reads TGTGCCAGCAGCTACGGGGGGCTGGAGCAGTACTTC. Protein product: CASSYGGLEQYF.